This entry lists 25 T cell receptor beta chains sequenced from one sample in a study of regulatory T cells in long-lasting Graves disease. Time point noted: newly diagnosed GD, antithyroid drugs for less than 3 months. The TCR library was made from RNA that had been extracted from PBMCs in TRIzol. iRepertoire HTBI primers and Arm-PCR of CDR3 regions built TCR beta libraries. TCRdb called the multiplex PCR reads again in MiXCR, with one record for every CDR3 protein. The repertoire has 510,000 or so distinct CDR3 sequences, approximately 12% of them found once; the top ten carry more than 8%. These data also formed part of another study, on T cells in Graves' hyperthyroidism and ophthalmopathy.

This specimen was peripheral blood mononuclear cells (PBMCs), taken at new diagnosis, from a patient treated with antithyroid drugs. The receptors were gathered from a woman younger than 45 with Graves disease.

V is TRBV9 and J is TRBJ2-3; the match to TRBD2 covers 9 bases. The CDR3 consists of 15 residues. V lost 2 bases, J lost 4 bases, and 5 bases stayed unmatched. CDR1 SGDLS and CDR2 YYNGEE come from the germline V gene. The CDR3 region has the DNA TGTGCCAGCAGCGTTAGCGGGAGCGGCGCAGATACGCAGTATTTT. Translated, it gives CASSVSGSGADTQYF.

The chain recombines TRBV19 with TRBJ1-5; the match to TRBD1 covers 9 bases. The V gene end was trimmed by 3 bases and the J gene end by 5 bases; junction bases not matched to a gene: 5. Germline V lookup: CDR1 LNHDA, CDR2 SQIVND (reference sequence). CDR3 size: 15 residues. CDR3: CASSIPGTGYQPQHF. The DNA for the CDR3 is TGTGCCAGTAGTATCCCTGGGACAGGGTATCAGCCCCAGCATTTT.

This clonotype was seen repeatedly, ten times or more. In DNA form, the CDR3 reads TGTGCCAGCAGGATGAGTGCTGAGCAGTTCTTC. Its translation is CASRMSAEQFF. The chain joins TRBV7-9 to TRBJ2-1, with D hard to call. The CDR3 runs to 11 residues. Germline V CDR1 and CDR2: SEHNR, FQNEAQ (reference sequence). V lost 6 bases and J lost 9, with 9 bases in between. Combining the CDR3 with reference TRBV7-9 and TRBJ2-1 gives the whole variable domain DTGVSQNPRHKITKRGQNVTFRCDPISEHNRLYWYRQTLGQGPEFLTYFQNEAQLEKSRLLSDRFSAERPKGSFSTLEIQRTEQGDSAMYLCASRMSAEQFFGPGTRLTVL.

This clonotype has at least ten counts. The chain carries TRBV10-3 and TRBJ2-3; D perhaps matches TRBD2 (6 bases). The V end lost 3 bases, the J end lost 3 bases, and 19 bases lay between the germline ends. This CDR3 contains 17 residues. CDR1 ENHRY and CDR2 SYGVKD come from the germline V gene. This CDR3 is CAISDPARAGSTDTQYF. CDR3 in DNA: TGTGCCATCAGTGATCCCGCAAGGGCGGGATCGACAGATACGCAGTATTTT.

This clonotype was counted at least ten times. The chain recombines TRBV12-3 or TRBV12-4 with TRBJ2-3; D not resolved. The CDR3 is 15 residues long. Trimming shortened V by 3 bases and J by 1 base, and 11 bases separated the two germline ends. The CDR3 DNA is TGTGCCAGCAGTTTCGGTCCCCCCCGCACAGATACGCAGTATTTT. Its protein is CASSFGPPRTDTQYF.

This clonotype was recorded many times. The chain couples TRBV28 to TRBJ1-2; TRBD1 is a possible D gene (6 bases). Germline-derived CDR1 and CDR2 are MDHEN and SYDVKM. Trimming stripped 5 bases from V and 7 bases from J, with 17 bases between. The CDR3 consists of 14 residues. The CDR3 reads CASSPWGAERGYTF. CDR3 nucleotides: TGTGCCAGCAGTCCATGGGGGGCAGAGCGTGGCTACACCTTC.

This clonotype has at least ten counts. The chain has TRBV28 and TRBJ1-5, with 8 bases matching TRBD1. The CDR3 sequence is 18 residues long. The V segment lost 5 bases and the J segment 1 base; nucleotides outside the gene matches: 13. Germline V gene data show CDR1 as MDHEN and CDR2 as SYDVKM. CDR3 nucleotide sequence: TGTGCCAGCAGTGATTGGACAGGGCTGATCGGGAGCAATCAGCCCCAGCATTTT. Amino acids: CASSDWTGLIGSNQPQHF.

The chain links TRBV7-9 to TRBJ2-7; 14 bases are shared with TRBD2. The CDR3 totals 17 residues. V lost 5 bases to trimming and J lost 6 bases; unmatched junction nucleotides: 12. CDR1 and CDR2 (germline): SEHNR, FQNEAQ (reference sequence). The CDR3 loop is CASSAGLAGGRLGEQYF. The CDR3 region has the DNA TGTGCCAGCAGCGCCGGACTAGCGGGAGGAAGACTGGGCGAGCAGTACTTC.

This clonotype was detected a few times. The chain recombines TRBV27 with TRBJ2-7; D is unresolved. The CDR3 runs to 15 residues. V shed 6 bases and J shed 0 bases, with 15 bases lying between them. CDR1 and CDR2 (germline): MNHEY, SMNVEV (reference sequence). The CDR3 DNA follows: TGTGCCAGCAGGGAAGACGCCTCGAGCTCCTACGAGCAGTACTTC. This encodes CASREDASSSYEQYF.

This clonotype was observed at least ten times. CDR3 DNA: TGTGCCAGCAGTACCAGGGGGCTGAACACTGAAGCTTTCTTT. Translating it yields CASSTRGLNTEAFF. The rearrangement uses TRBV6-1 and TRBJ1-1; TRBD1 agrees at 8 bases. Germline values: CDR1 MNHNS, CDR2 SASEGT. V dropped 5 bases and J dropped 0; count of bases not matched to a gene: 2. This CDR3 region has 14 residues.

The chain links TRBV7-8 to TRBJ1-1; 9 nucleotides align to TRBD1. This CDR3 comprises 15 residues. CDR1 is SGHVS and CDR2 is FQNEAQ in the germline V gene. Unmatched junction bases numbered 5, after V lost 5 bases and J lost 1 base. As DNA, the CDR3 is TGTGCCAGCAGCAACCCGGGACAGGGGAACACTGAAGCTTTCTTT. Protein: CASSNPGQGNTEAFF.

V is TRBV3-1 and J is TRBJ2-3, with TRBD2 matching 8 bases. The length of the CDR3 is 15 residues. From germline, CDR1 is LGHDT and CDR2 YNNKEL (reference sequence). Trimming took 2 bases from V and 4 from J; bases not matched to a gene: 5. DNA for the CDR3: TGTGCCAGCAGCCAACTGGCGGGAGGTGCAGATACGCAGTATTTT. It encodes CASSQLAGGADTQYF.

The rearrangement links TRBV7-9 to TRBJ1-2; TRBD1 might be the D (6 bases). This CDR3 comprises 14 residues. Trimming left V 5 bases short and J 3 bases short, with 13 bases between. CDR1 and CDR2 (germline): SEHNR, FQNEAQ (reference sequence). In DNA, the CDR3 is TGTGCCAGCAGCCCAGGGGCTCGGCACTATGGCTACACCTTC. It codes for CASSPGARHYGYTF.

Ten or more counts support this clonotype. The rearrangement uses TRBV6-2 or TRBV6-3 and TRBJ2-5; a weak D match, TRBD2 (5 bases). Germline V gene data show CDR1 as MNHEY and CDR2 as SVGEGT. Trimming pared 3 bases from V and 3 bases from J, leaving 17 bases between. This CDR3 has 16 amino acids. In DNA, the CDR3 is TGTGCCAGCAGTTATTCGGCGGGCGCGGCGGAAGAGACCCAGTACTTC. Its translation is CASSYSAGAAEETQYF.

Many counts were recorded for this clonotype. This rearrangement joins TRBV2 to TRBJ2-1; D gene ambiguous. Germline V gene data show CDR1 as SNHLY and CDR2 as FYNNEI. V was clipped by 2 bases and J by 13 bases, with 12 bases between them. CDR3 length: 12 amino acids. The CDR3: CASSEIGRSQFF. The CDR3 DNA reads as TGTGCCAGCAGTGAAATTGGGCGGTCCCAGTTCTTC.

In its sample, this clonotype was seen many times. The chain couples TRBV19 to TRBJ2-1; TRBD2 matches 8 bases. The CDR3 totals 16 residues. Germline V lookup: CDR1 LNHDA, CDR2 SQIVND (reference sequence). The ends lost 1 base at V and 3 bases at J; junction bases unmatched: 5. The CDR3 is CASSIGGLAGYNEQFF. The CDR3 nucleotides read TGTGCCAGTAGTATAGGAGGGCTAGCGGGCTACAATGAGCAGTTCTTC.

The rearrangement joins TRBV19 to TRBJ2-1, with D possibly TRBD1 on 7 matching bases. CDR1 and CDR2 (germline): LNHDA, SQIVND (reference sequence). CDR3 length equals 15 residues. The V end lost 6 bases, the J end lost 7 bases, and 19 bases lay between the germline ends. CDR3: CASRRGRTGVNEQFF. The CDR3 nucleotides read TGTGCCAGTAGAAGAGGGAGGACAGGTGTGAATGAGCAGTTCTTC.

This clonotype has at least ten counts. The chain is built from TRBV12-3 or TRBV12-4 and TRBJ1-2; possible D gene TRBD1, 6 bases. Trimming took 6 bases from V and 5 from J, leaving 13 bases between them. The CDR3 sequence is 13 residues long. The CDR3 coding sequence is TGTGCCAGCAGCGTAACAGGGACGTATGGCTACACCTTC. Translation gives CASSVTGTYGYTF.

This clonotype came up many times. This chain joins TRBV28 and TRBJ2-7, with D unresolved. The V end lost 3 bases, the J end lost 0 bases, and 9 bases lay between the germline ends. This CDR3 is 14 amino acids long. Looked up from germline, CDR1 is MDHEN and CDR2 is SYDVKM. CDR3 nucleotides: TGTGCCAGCAGTTTGAGTGGTAACTCCTACGAGCAGTACTTC. This gives the protein CASSLSGNSYEQYF.

This clonotype appeared many times. This chain uses TRBV6-1 with TRBJ2-2, with 12 bases identical to TRBD1. CDR1 MNHNS and CDR2 SASEGT come from the germline V gene. J was trimmed by 6 bases and V by 5 bases; bases with no gene match: 1. This CDR3 is built from 14 residues. The CDR3 reads CASSRDRGPGELFF. The CDR3 region has the DNA TGTGCCAGCAGTCGGGACAGGGGGCCCGGGGAGCTGTTTTTT.

This clonotype was counted at least ten times. The chain uses TRBV7-9 and TRBJ1-2; possible D gene TRBD1, 6 bases. The CDR3 is 15 amino acids. The germline V and J ends were trimmed by 4 bases and 5 bases, with 17 bases remaining between them. The germline V gene encodes CDR1 SEHNR and CDR2 FQNEAQ (reference sequence). The CDR3 protein is CASSSGGQNWYGYTF. For the CDR3, the DNA is TGTGCCAGCAGCTCGGGAGGACAGAACTGGTATGGCTACACCTTC.

This clonotype was seen more than once but under ten times. This rearrangement joins TRBV28 to TRBJ1-1, with 9 positions matching TRBD1. Trimming at V came to 7 bases and at J to 1 base, leaving 10 bases not matched to a gene. The germline gives CDR1 MDHEN, CDR2 SYDVKM. This CDR3 is built from 16 residues. CDR3 sequence reads: CASTPTQGAWNTEAFF. DNA of the CDR3: TGTGCCAGCACTCCAACACAGGGGGCCTGGAACACTGAAGCTTTCTTT.

This clonotype has ten or more counts. The V gene is TRBV11-3, the J gene TRBJ2-4; 8 bases fit TRBD2. The CDR3 consists of 17 residues. The V and J ends lost 2 bases and 0 bases, in that order; junction bases with no gene match: 6. The germline V gene encodes CDR1 SGHNT and CDR2 YENEEA. Here the CDR3 DNA reads TGTGCCAGCAGCTTACGCGGGGGGCCACTAGCCAAAAACATTCAGTACTTC. This encodes CASSLRGGPLAKNIQYF. The full variable domain, with the rest looked up from reference TRBV11-3 and TRBJ2-4, is EAGVVQSPRYKIIEKKQPVAFWCNPISGHNTLYWYLQNLGQGPELLIRYENEEAVDDSQLPKDRFSAERLKGVDSTLKIQPAELGDSAVYLCASSLRGGPLAKNIQYFGAGTRLSVL.

The rearrangement links TRBV6-2 or TRBV6-3 to TRBJ1-1; TRBD1 matches 7 bases. V trimming: 0 bases; J trimming: 3 bases; junction bases outside the gene matches: 7. The CDR3 extends over 16 amino acids. Germline V gives CDR1 MNHEY, CDR2 SVGEGT. The CDR3 reads CASSYSADRLDTEAFF. The CDR3 bases are TGTGCCAGCAGTTACTCTGCGGACAGGCTTGACACTGAAGCTTTCTTT.

This clonotype was seen repeatedly, ten times or more. J is TRBJ2-2 and V is TRBV5-1; the D call may be TRBD1 or TRBD2 (5 bases each). The V end lost 2 bases, the J end lost 7 bases, and 12 bases lay between the germline ends. CDR1 and CDR2 from the germline V gene are SGHRS and YFSETQ. CDR3 length: 14 residues. CDR3 sequence reads: CASSFGGEVGELFF. CDR3 DNA sequence: TGCGCCAGCAGCTTTGGGGGAGAGGTCGGGGAGCTGTTTTTT.